This TCR beta chain was recorded in a study of T cell repertoires in cytomegalovirus infection. Study at large: Both CMV infection and a matching HLA type were indicated by public TCR beta signatures.

TCRdb reanalysed the reads using MiXCR and keeps one entry per CDR3 protein. This sample has about 900,000 distinct CDR3 sequences, with around 29% found just once. This clonotype was counted many times. Its antigen is unidentified. J lost 1 base, V lost 3 bases, and 2 bases had no gene match. This CDR3 has 16 amino acids. Germline lookup yields CDR1 SGHVS and CDR2 FNYEAQ. The chain is built from TRBV7-6 and TRBJ1-6; 8 bases match TRBD1. The sequence was collected from a human donor in good health (CMV status not recorded). Some clones in this sample may be carry-over from other donors' samples. The specimen comprised cultured CD8+ T cells from PBMCs, sampled from culture after CMV antigen stimulation. CDR3 nucleotide sequence: TGTGCCAGCAGCTTGAGGACAGGGTCCTATAATTCACCCCTCCACTTT. This encodes CASSLRTGSYNSPLHF.